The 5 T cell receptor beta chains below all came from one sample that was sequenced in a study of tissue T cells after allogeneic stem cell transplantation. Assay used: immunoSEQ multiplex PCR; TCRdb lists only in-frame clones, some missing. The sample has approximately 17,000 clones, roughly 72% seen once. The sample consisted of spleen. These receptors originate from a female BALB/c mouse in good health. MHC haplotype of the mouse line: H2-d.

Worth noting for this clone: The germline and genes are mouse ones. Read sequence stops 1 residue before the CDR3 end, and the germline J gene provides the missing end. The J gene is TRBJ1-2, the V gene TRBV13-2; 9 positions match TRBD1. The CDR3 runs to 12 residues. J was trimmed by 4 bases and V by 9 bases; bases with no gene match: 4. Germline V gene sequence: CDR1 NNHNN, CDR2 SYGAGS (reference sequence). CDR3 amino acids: CATGQGGSDYTF. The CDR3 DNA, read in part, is TGTGCCACGGGACAGGGCGGCTCCGACTACACC.

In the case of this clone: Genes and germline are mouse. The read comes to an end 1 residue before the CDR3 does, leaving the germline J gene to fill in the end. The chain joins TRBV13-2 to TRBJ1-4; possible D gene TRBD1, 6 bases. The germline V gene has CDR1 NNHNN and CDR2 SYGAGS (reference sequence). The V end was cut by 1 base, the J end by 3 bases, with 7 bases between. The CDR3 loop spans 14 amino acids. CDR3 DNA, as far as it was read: TGTGCCAGCGGTGATCGGGGGCCCAACGAAAGATTATTT. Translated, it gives CASGDRGPNERLF. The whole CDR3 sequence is CASGDRGPNERLFF.

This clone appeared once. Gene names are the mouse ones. The CDR3 is CASGEVQGARNSPLYF. CDR3 DNA, as far as it was read: TGTGCCAGCGGTGAGGTACAGGGGGCGCGGAATTCGCCCCTCTAC. This chain connects TRBV13-2 to TRBJ1-6; 9 positions match TRBD1. The CDR3 is cut off 1 residue early in the read; its end comes from the germline J gene. TRBJ1-6 is an open reading frame whose function is uncertain. This CDR3 is built from 16 residues. The junction had 7 bases not matched to a gene; V was cut back by 2 bases and J by 7 bases. Germline lookup yields CDR1 NNHNN and CDR2 SYGAGS (reference sequence).

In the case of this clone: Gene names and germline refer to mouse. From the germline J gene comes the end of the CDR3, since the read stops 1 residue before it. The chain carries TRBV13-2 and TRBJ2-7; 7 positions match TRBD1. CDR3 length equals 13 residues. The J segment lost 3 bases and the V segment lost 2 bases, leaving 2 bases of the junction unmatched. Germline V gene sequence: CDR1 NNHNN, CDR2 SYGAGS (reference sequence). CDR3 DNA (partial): TGTGCCAGCGGTGAAGGGACAGACTATGAACAGTAC. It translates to CASGEGTDYEQY. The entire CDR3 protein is CASGEGTDYEQYF.

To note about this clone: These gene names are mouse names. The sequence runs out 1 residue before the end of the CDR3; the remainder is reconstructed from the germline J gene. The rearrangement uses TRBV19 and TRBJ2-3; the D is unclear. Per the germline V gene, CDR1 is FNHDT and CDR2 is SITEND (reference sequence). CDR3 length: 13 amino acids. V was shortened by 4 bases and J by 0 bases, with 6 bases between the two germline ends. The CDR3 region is CASSPNSAETLYF. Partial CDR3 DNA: TGTGCCAGCAGTCCTAATAGTGCAGAAACGCTGTAT.